Following are 10 T cell receptor beta chains from one sample sequenced in a study of beta chain features in type 1 diabetes. Expressed TCRB transcripts were sequenced, since all the RNA that had been isolated was reverse transcribed. Here immunoSEQ multiplex PCR was the method, and the copy in TCRdb shows in-frame clones only, minus some. The table lists 350,000 to 450,000 clones, around 15% of them singletons, with about 0.019% in the top ten. The specimen sequenced was naive CD4+ T cells from blood. These receptor sequences come from a woman younger than 35 in good health.

This clone showed up just a few times. V and J are TRBV25-1 and TRBJ2-5, with TRBD1 as a possible D gene (5 bases). CDR3 length: 15 residues. V was clipped by 4 bases and J by 0 bases, with 12 bases between them. Germline loops: CDR1 MGHDK, CDR2 SYGVNS. In nucleotides, the CDR3 is TGTGCCAGCAGTGCTGAGACAGCCTACCAAGAGACCCAGTACTTC. This encodes CASSAETAYQETQYF.

J is TRBJ2-3 and V is TRBV10-3; unclear D gene. V lost 5 bases and J lost 6, with 15 bases in between. This CDR3 contains 14 residues. Germline CDR1 reads ENHRY; CDR2 reads SYGVKD. The CDR3, as DNA: TGTGCCATCAGTTCCCTGGGCCTTGTTGATACGCAGTATTTT. Protein product: CAISSLGLVDTQYF.

This clone was seen only a few times. The gene calls are TRBV10-3 and TRBJ2-3; TRBD2 is a possible D gene (6 bases). The V and J ends lost 6 bases and 1 base respectively, with 14 bases between them. Germline V gene data show CDR1 as ENHRY and CDR2 as SYGVKD. The CDR3 spans 15 residues. The chain's CDR3 is CAISATSIGTDTQYF. CDR3 nucleotide sequence: TGTGCCATCAGCGCTACTAGCATTGGCACAGATACGCAGTATTTT.

This clone appeared a few times. The chain has TRBV4-2 and TRBJ1-5; TRBD1 might be the D (5 bases). The CDR3 contains 14 residues. The germline gives CDR1 LGHNA, CDR2 YNFKEQ. Deletions cut 5 bases from V and 6 bases from J, with 14 bases between. CDR3 sequence (DNA): TGTGCCAGCAGCGTTGCCCAGGGAGGTCAGCCCCAGCATTTT. It encodes CASSVAQGGQPQHF.

This clone was seen only a few times. The chain recombines TRBV28 with TRBJ2-3; D unclear. Per germline, CDR1 MDHEN and CDR2 SYDVKM. This CDR3 spans 14 amino acids. The V gene lost 4 bases and the J gene lost 4 bases, with 12 bases spanning the gap. The CDR3 sequence: CASSSTTLPDTQYF. CDR3 nucleotides: TGTGCCAGCAGTTCCACGACTCTTCCAGATACGCAGTATTTT.

This clone has only a few counts. The chain combines TRBV28 with TRBJ2-1, with TRBD1 identical over 9 bases. The V gene's germline CDR1 is MDHEN and CDR2 SYDVKM. The CDR3 covers 10 residues. V was pared by 6 bases and J by 13 bases, with 1 base of the junction left unmatched. Here the CDR3 reads CASRGQGQFF. CDR3 bases: TGTGCCAGCAGGGGACAGGGACAGTTCTTC.

The chain combines TRBV18 with TRBJ2-7; 9 bases agree with TRBD1. J gave up 4 bases and V 2 bases, and 6 bases lay outside the gene matches. Germline CDR1 and CDR2: KGHSH and LQKENI. This CDR3 is 15 amino acids long. CDR3 sequence reads: CASSPTGTGIYEQYF. The CDR3 region has the DNA TGTGCCAGCTCACCAACCGGGACAGGGATATACGAGCAGTACTTC.

In this sample, this clone turned up a few times. The sample has other DNA sequences that encode this CDR3 too. J is TRBJ2-7 and V is TRBV29-1; TRBD1 aligns across 7 bases. V lost 2 bases to trimming and J lost 3 bases; unmatched junction nucleotides: 1. CDR3 length: 12 residues. CDR1 SQVTM and CDR2 ANQGSEA come from the germline V gene. The chain's CDR3 is CSVERDSYEQYF. The CDR3 DNA sequence: TGCAGCGTTGAAAGGGACAGCTACGAGCAGTACTTC.

This clone has only a few counts. The gene calls are TRBV29-1 and TRBJ2-3; TRBD1 matches 11 bases. Germline assignment: CDR1 SQVTM and CDR2 ANQGSEA. J was trimmed by 8 bases and V by 6 bases; bases with no gene match: 7. The CDR3 length is 13 residues. CDR3 in DNA: TGCAGCGTGGGGACAGGGGGTTCGGGTACGCAGTATTTT. Encoded protein: CSVGTGGSGTQYF.

This clone was observed a few times. The chain is built from TRBV4-3 and TRBJ1-2, with 7 bases matching TRBD1. The germline CDR1 and CDR2 sequences are LGHNA and YSLEER. This CDR3 has 12 amino acids. The V and J ends lost 4 bases and 4 bases, in that order; junction bases with no gene match: 0. CDR3 sequence (DNA): TGCGCCAGCAGCCGGGACAGCTATGGCTACACCTTC. This translates into CASSRDSYGYTF.